This T cell receptor (beta chain) was documented in a study of cytomegalovirus exposure and HLA in healthy donors. Findings and limits, study-wide: Among the sequence variants, a highly shared cluster was likely an artifact of sequencing. Researchers reportedly found TCR beta sequences accurately predicted most subjects' HLA-A and HLA-B alleles.

PCR involved 60 Vbeta and 13 Jbeta primers. Clones were sequenced by immunoSEQ multiplex PCR, and TCRdb holds only the in-frame ones, with some missing. The repertoire holds about 25,000 clones, with 79% as singletons. As regards this clone: No antigen is known for it.

This TCR came from a male donor in good health and CMV-seronegative. Sequenced sample: PBMCs.

CDR3 sequence reads: CASTINGVDEQFF. DNA of the CDR3: TGTGCCAGCACCATTAACGGAGTGGATGAGCAGTTCTTC. The chain employs TRBV7-9 and TRBJ2-1, with D uncertain. Germline V gene data show CDR1 as SEHNR and CDR2 as FQNEAQ (reference sequence). V was trimmed by 7 bases and J by 8 bases, leaving 15 bases between them. This CDR3 is 13 amino acids long.